Listed below are T cell receptor beta chains from one sample, sequenced in a study of vaccination and CD4 T cells after COVID-19. Each CDR3 protein is one row after TCRdb ran MiXCR on the PCR reads. The sample contains thousands of distinct CDR3 sequences, about 24% of which appear only once. Their specific antigens are unknown. The sequencing here drew on CD4+ T cells from blood, cultured in vitro, taken after SARS-CoV-2 vaccination. The receptors shown here come from a human donor who had recovered from COVID-19. The CDR3 runs from the conserved cysteine through the conserved F or W. D genes are given only for firm matches. Clone size appears in some rows only: once, few, many, or a class for an expanded clone.

TRBJ2-3	many	TRBV7-3	-	16	TGTGCCAGCAGCGTGTGTCACAGCGCACAGACAGATACGCAGTATTTT	CASSVCHSAQTDTQYF
TRBJ2-7	-	TRBV5-4	-	15	TGTGCCAGCAGCTTGGGACAGGAACAATCCTACGAGCAGTACTTC	CASSLGQEQSYEQYF
TRBJ1-1	few	TRBV6-1	-	13	TGTGCCAGCGGTAATACGGCGGGCACTGAAGCTTTCTTT	CASGNTAGTEAFF
TRBJ1-2	-	TRBV7-9	-	13	TGTGCCAGCAGCTTAGGTGAGAACTATGGCTACACCTTC	CASSLGENYGYTF
TRBJ2-7	many	TRBV28	TRBD1	16	TGTGCCAGCAGGCCCCCCAGGGGGCGCAACGCCTACGAGCAGTACTTC	CASRPPRGRNAYEQYF
TRBJ1-5	few	TRBV10-3	-	13	TGTGGGGCAGGGGCAAATAGCAATCAGCCCCAGCATTTT	CGAGANSNQPQHF
TRBJ2-7	-	TRBV7-2	-	24	-	CASSFYICSARDVTKQGFSYEQYF
TRBJ2-3	few	TRBV7-6	TRBD2	16	TGTGCCAGCAGCCCGGGGGTTAGCGGGGGCGCAGATACGCAGTATTTT	CASSPGVSGGADTQYF
TRBJ2-1	-	TRBV7-8	TRBD2	19	TGTGCCAGCAGCCCTGATTACCCCCCGGGACTAGCGGGGGGTAGCGAGCAGTTCTTC	CASSPDYPPGLAGGSEQFF
TRBJ1-1	few	TRBV7-2	TRBD1	14	TGTGCCAGCAGCTTTAGACAGGGCAACACTGAAGCTTTCTTT	CASSFRQGNTEAFF
TRBJ1-1	-	TRBV7-9	-	13	TGTGCCAGCACCCCATCGGGTGGCACTGAAGCTTTCTTT	CASTPSGGTEAFF
TRBJ2-2	few	TRBV7-6	-	14	TGTGCCAGCAGCCCCCCCTGGGGGCCCCAAGCTGTGTTTTTT	CASSPPWGPQAVFF
TRBJ2-4	-	TRBV7-2	TRBD2	16	TGTGCCAGCAGCATCGGGGGGGCCTTAACCAAAAACATTCAGTACTTC	CASSIGGALTKNIQYF
TRBJ2-7	few	TRBV28	TRBD1	15	TGTGCCAGCAGTCCTGGGACAGCGGTTGACTACGAGCAGTACTTC	CASSPGTAVDYEQYF
TRBJ1-2	medium-sized	TRBV7-2	-	13	TGTGCCAGCAGCCCCTGGACAGACTATGGCTACACCTTC	CASSPWTDYGYTF
TRBJ1-2	few	TRBV6-1	-	14	TGTGCCAGCACCTCTCTTTCCCCGGACTATGGCTACACCTTC	CASTSLSPDYGYTF
TRBJ2-5	-	TRBV4-1	-	15	TGCGCCAGCAGCCAAGGCAACGGCCTTCAAGAGACCCAGTACTTC	CASSQGNGLQETQYF
TRBJ1-2	medium-sized	TRBV6-1	-	17	TGTGCCAGCAGTGAAGCACGGCGAAGGGTCGGTCTCTATGGCTACACCTTC	CASSEARRRVGLYGYTF
TRBJ2-7	-	TRBV4-1	-	14	TGCGCCAGCAGCCAAGTGACGATCTCCTACGAGCAGTACTTC	CASSQVTISYEQYF
TRBJ1-5	-	TRBV6-5	-	16	TGTGCCAGCAGTTTCCCGGACAGTTATAGCAATCAGCCCCAGCATTTT	CASSFPDSYSNQPQHF
TRBJ1-6	many	TRBV4-1	TRBD1	14	TGCGCCAGCAGCCGGTGGACAGGGGATTCACCCCTCCACTTT	CASSRWTGDSPLHF
TRBJ2-7	-	TRBV14	-	17	TGTGCCAGCAGCCAGAAGTCCGGGTCCATCGGGCGAGGCGAGCAGTACTTC	CASSQKSGSIGRGEQYF
TRBJ2-3	-	TRBV7-3	-	16	TGTGCCAGCAGCCGATATCAGACAGCTAGCACAGATACGCAGTATTTT	CASSRYQTASTDTQYF
TRBJ1-5	few	TRBV7-2	-	15	TGTGCCAGCAGCCCCGGGACGTCGGTCAATCAGCCCCAGCATTTT	CASSPGTSVNQPQHF
TRBJ2-5	medium-sized	TRBV20-1	-	15	TGCAGTGCTAGAGATCTCAACGGGGCTCAAGAGACCCAGTACTTC	CSARDLNGAQETQYF
TRBJ1-1	few	TRBV20-1	-	14	TGCAGTGCTCACCTCTCCCAATCCCTCACTGAAGCTTTCTTT	CSAHLSQSLTEAFF
TRBJ1-2	-	TRBV10-3	-	14	TGTGCCATCAGTGAGTCACGGGGGGGCGATGGCTACACCTTC	CAISESRGGDGYTF
TRBJ2-5	-	TRBV2	-	13	TGTGCCAGCAGTGTTTTAAGGGGGGAGACCCAGTACTTC	CASSVLRGETQYF
TRBJ2-7	-	TRBV30	TRBD2	15	TGTGCCTGGAGTGTTCGGGGCGGGAGCTCCTACGAGCAGTACTTC	CAWSVRGGSSYEQYF
TRBJ1-5	few	TRBV19	-	15	TGTGCCAGTAGTATACCAGGGCCGGGCAATCAGCCCCAGCATTTT	CASSIPGPGNQPQHF
TRBJ2-7	medium-sized	TRBV20-1	-	16	TGCAGTGCTAGTAAAGTACAGGGCCCAAGCTCCTACGAGCAGTACTTC	CSASKVQGPSSYEQYF
TRBJ1-1	hyperexpanded	TRBV20-1	TRBD1	15	TGCAGTGCTAGAGCCCCGGGACAGGTGGACACTGAAGCTTTCTTT	CSARAPGQVDTEAFF
TRBJ1-5	medium-sized	TRBV20-1	-	14	TGCAGTGCGGGGGGCGCGGGAGTCAATCAGCCCCAGCATTTT	CSAGGAGVNQPQHF
TRBJ2-1	-	TRBV7-3	TRBD2	18	TGTGCCAGCAGTCCTACTAGCGGGGGGTCGAGCTCCTACAATGAGCAGTTCTTC	CASSPTSGGSSSYNEQFF
TRBJ1-6	-	TRBV20-1	TRBD1	19	TGCAGTGCTAGAGATCTTTCTCTCGGGACAGGGACATATAATTCACCCCTCCACTTT	CSARDLSLGTGTYNSPLHF
TRBJ1-1	-	TRBV7-3	TRBD1	15	TGTGCCAGCAGCATAACCGGGACAGGGAACACTGAAGCTTTCTTT	CASSITGTGNTEAFF
TRBJ2-3	-	TRBV19	TRBD2	14	TGTGCCAGTAGTATTAGCTTCGGGGGGAATACGCAGTATTTT	CASSISFGGNTQYF
TRBJ1-2	few	TRBV7-2	-	16	TGTGCCAGCATGCGGAGGGACCTCCGCTTGGGGGATGGCTACACCTTC	CASMRRDLRLGDGYTF
TRBJ2-1	many	TRBV7-8	TRBD2	17	TGTGCCAGCAGCTTGGCCGGACTAGCGGGGGGGTGGAATGAGCAGTTCTTC	CASSLAGLAGGWNEQFF
TRBJ2-1	-	TRBV20-1	TRBD2	17	TGCAGTGCTAACCGACTAGCGGGGGGTCCTAGAGAGAATGAGCAGTTCTTC	CSANRLAGGPRENEQFF